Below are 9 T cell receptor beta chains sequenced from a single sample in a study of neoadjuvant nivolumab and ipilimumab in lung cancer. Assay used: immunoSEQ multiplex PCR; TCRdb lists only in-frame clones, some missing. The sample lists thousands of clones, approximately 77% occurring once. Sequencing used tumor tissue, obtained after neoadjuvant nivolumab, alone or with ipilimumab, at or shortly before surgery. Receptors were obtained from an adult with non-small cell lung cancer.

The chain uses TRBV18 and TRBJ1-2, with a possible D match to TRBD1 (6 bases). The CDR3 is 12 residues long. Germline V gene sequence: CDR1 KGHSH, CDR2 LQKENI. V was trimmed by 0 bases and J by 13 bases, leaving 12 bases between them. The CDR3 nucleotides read TGTGCCAGCTCACCACCGGACGGGGGGCGCACCTTC. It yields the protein CASSPPDGGRTF. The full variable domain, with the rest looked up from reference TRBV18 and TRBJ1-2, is NAGVMQNPRHLVRRRGQEARLRCSPMKGHSHVYWYRQLPEEGLKFMVYLQKENIIDESGMPKERFSAEFPKEGPSILRIQQVVRGDSAAYFCASSPPDGGRTFGSGTRLTVV.

The CDR3 nucleotides read TGTGCCAGCGGAGTGGTGGAAGAGACCCAGTACTTC. This gives the protein CASGVVEETQYF. This rearrangement joins TRBV2 to TRBJ2-5; D gene ambiguous. There are 12 residues in the CDR3. Germline assignment: CDR1 SNHLY and CDR2 FYNNEI. The V end was cut by 8 bases, the J end by 3 bases, with 10 bases between.

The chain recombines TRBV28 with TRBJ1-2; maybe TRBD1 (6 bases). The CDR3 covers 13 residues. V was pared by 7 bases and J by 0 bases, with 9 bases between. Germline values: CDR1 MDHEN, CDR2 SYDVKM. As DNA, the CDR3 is TGTGCCAGCACGAGGACAGCTAACTATGGCTACACCTTC. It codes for CASTRTANYGYTF.

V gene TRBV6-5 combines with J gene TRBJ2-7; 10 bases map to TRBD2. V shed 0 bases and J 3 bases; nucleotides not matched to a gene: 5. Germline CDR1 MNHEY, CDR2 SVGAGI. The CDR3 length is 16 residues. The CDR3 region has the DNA TGTGCCAGCAGTTACTCGAGACTAGCGGGCCTCTACGAGCAGTACTTC. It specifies CASSYSRLAGLYEQYF.

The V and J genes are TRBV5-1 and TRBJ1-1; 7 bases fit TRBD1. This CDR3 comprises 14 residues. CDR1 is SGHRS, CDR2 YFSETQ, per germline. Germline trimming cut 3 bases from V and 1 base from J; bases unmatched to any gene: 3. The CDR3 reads CASSSDRENTEAFF. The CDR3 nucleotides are TGCGCCAGCAGCTCCGACAGGGAGAACACTGAAGCTTTCTTT.

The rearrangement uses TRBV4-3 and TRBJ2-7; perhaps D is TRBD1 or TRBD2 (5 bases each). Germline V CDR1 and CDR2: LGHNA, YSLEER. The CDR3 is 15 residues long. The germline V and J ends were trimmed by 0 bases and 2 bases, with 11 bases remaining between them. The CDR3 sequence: CASSQDSGTTYEQYF. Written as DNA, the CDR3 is TGCGCCAGCAGCCAAGATTCGGGGACCACCTACGAGCAGTACTTC.

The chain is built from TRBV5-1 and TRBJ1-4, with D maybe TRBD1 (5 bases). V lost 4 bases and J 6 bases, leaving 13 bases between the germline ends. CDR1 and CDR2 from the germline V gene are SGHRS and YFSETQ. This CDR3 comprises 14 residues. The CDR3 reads CASSRDGGDEKLFF. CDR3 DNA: TGCGCCAGCAGCCGGGACGGAGGCGATGAAAAACTGTTTTTT. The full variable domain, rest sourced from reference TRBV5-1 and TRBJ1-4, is KAGVTQTPRYLIKTRGQQVTLSCSPISGHRSVSWYQQTPGQGLQFLFEYFSETQRNKGNFPGRFSGRQFSNSRSEMNVSTLELGDSALYLCASSRDGGDEKLFFGSGTQLSVL.

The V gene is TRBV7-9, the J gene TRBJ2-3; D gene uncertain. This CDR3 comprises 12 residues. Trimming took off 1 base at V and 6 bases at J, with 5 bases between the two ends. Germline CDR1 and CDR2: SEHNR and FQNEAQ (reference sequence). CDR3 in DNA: TGTGCCAGCAGCTTAGGGGTTGATACGCAGTATTTT. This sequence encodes CASSLGVDTQYF.

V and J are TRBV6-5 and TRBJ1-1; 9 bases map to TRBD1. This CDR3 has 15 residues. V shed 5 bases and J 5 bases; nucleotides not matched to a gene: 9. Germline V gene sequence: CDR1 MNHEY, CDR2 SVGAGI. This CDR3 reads CASSQTGGRRTEAFF. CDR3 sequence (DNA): TGTGCCAGCAGTCAAACAGGGGGCCGGAGAACTGAAGCTTTCTTT.